This TCR beta chain was obtained from a study of CD8+ T cells in alopecia areata (dated by TCRdb to between 2017 and 2018). Turning to the overall study: Skin from C3H/HeJ donors with spontaneous alopecia (roughly 6-12 months old) was grafted onto female C3H/HeJ recipients that were roughly 7-10 weeks old. To study T cell clonal expansion in alopecia areata, the researchers applied high-throughput TCRbeta sequencing to both the C3H/HeJ mouse model and human patients. Scalp tissue and sorted CD4+ and CD8+ peripheral blood T cells from patchy and totalis/universalis alopecia areata patients and from healthy controls were covered by human TCRbeta sequencing. Scalp clonality was compared among normal scalp (n=4), patchy alopecia areata scalp (n=8), and alopecia totalis/universalis scalp (n=8). RNA came from the PAXgene miRNA kit for fixed scalp, the miRNeasy kit for PBMCs, and the RNeasy kit for mouse skin. TCRbeta CDR3 regions were amplified by immunoSEQ multiplex PCR using 35 Vbeta forward and 13 Jbeta reverse primers.

Comments on this clone: Its antigen remains unidentified. For this mouse receptor, gene names and germline sequences are murine. The read ends 4 residues shy of where the CDR3 ends; the end is completed using the germline J gene.

The V end loses 2 bases and the J end loses 5 bases, and a stretch of 11 bases separates them. The CDR3 has 14 amino acids, counting the end cysteine and phenylalanine. Part of the CDR3 DNA is given, 30 bases translated from base 1. CDR1 and CDR2, per the germline V gene, are NNHDY and SYVADS. Paper-wide results and their limitations: Unlike mouse skin, where gammadelta T cells dominate, normal human skin contains resident alphabeta T cells that get sequenced too, which complicates analysis of the scalp TCR repertoire. Compared with normal scalp, lesional scalp had higher clonality and more expanded CD8+ clones, particularly in alopecia totalis/universalis, a pattern that suggests antigenic drive. Compared with mice, TCR sequences shared between patients were less clear, possibly partly because of HLA diversity across the patient population.

The library was generated by the immunoSEQ multiplex PCR assay. RNA was extracted from all samples and reverse transcribed into cDNA, which served as template for TCR sequencing. First-strand cDNA was synthesized with SuperScript III using a 2:1 mix of oligo-dT and random hexamers. A synthetic immune receptor repertoire was used to assess amplification bias, and residual bias was removed computationally. Libraries were sequenced on Illumina HiSeq with 60 bp reads covering the CDR3, read from J toward V. The original pipeline was this. Raw reads were preprocessed for error removal, and CDR3 was defined according to IMGT conventions as running from the conserved cysteine to phenylalanine. Clonality was calculated as 1 minus Shannon entropy normalized by log2 of the number of productive unique TCRs. CD4 or CD8 identity of scalp clones was inferred by cross-referencing scalp TCRbeta sequences with sorted blood CD4 and CD8 repertoires. The clones in this table, taken by TCRdb from immuneACCESS, are in-frame only. Not every clone is retained; where verified, under half of the shortfall comes from an unresolved V gene, and the cause of the rest is unknown. V and J calls plus clone size are reproduced from that table; the DNA served to infer D and trimming. This sample includes 90,000 to 130,000 clones, and none of them was observed just once. The biggest ten clones account for around 19% of the sample.

This chain is built from TRBV13-3 and TRBJ2-1; the D gene is possibly TRBD1, with 6 bases matching. The TCR originated in a C3H/HeJ mouse with alopecia areata. This strain is of MHC haplotype H2-k. The sample comprised lesional skin. Incomplete CDR3 DNA: TGTGCCAGCAGTGAAGGCAGGGGAGATGCT. Its product reads: CASSEGRGDA. The entire CDR3 sequence reads CASSEGRGDAEQFF.